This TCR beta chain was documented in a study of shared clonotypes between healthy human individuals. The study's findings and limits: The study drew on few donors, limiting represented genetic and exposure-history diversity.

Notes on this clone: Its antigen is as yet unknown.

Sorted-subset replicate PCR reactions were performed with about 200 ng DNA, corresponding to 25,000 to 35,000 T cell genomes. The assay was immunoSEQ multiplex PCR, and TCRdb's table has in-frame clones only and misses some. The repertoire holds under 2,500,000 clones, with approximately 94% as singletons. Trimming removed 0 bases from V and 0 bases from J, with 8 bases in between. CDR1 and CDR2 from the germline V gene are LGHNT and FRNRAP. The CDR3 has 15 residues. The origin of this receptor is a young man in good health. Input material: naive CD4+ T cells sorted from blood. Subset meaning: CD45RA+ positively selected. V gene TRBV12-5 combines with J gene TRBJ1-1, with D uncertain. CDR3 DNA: TGTGCTAGTGGTTTGGTCCTCGCCGTGAACACTGAAGCTTTCTTT. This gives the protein CASGLVLAVNTEAFF.